A selection of T cell receptor beta chains follows, all from one sample in a study of early T cells in non-severe SARS-CoV-2 infection. One entry per CDR3 protein, called by TCRdb with MiXCR from the 5' RACE reads. The table has 70,000 to 85,000 distinct CDR3 sequences, around 13% seen once. Sequenced sample: whole blood. The receptors derive from an adult who was a healthcare worker with PCR-confirmed SARS-CoV-2 infection or an uninfected control (not recorded which). Each CDR3 is given with its conserved first and last residue. A D gene is named only where the DNA matches it firmly. Rows may omit the clone size; those that give it use once, few, many or a size class.

v_call,clone_size,d_call,j_call,cdr3_aa,cdr3_nt
TRBV2,few,NA,TRBJ2-5,CASSEVGEGIQQTQYF,TGTGCCAGCAGTGAAGTTGGAGAGGGCATCCAACAGACCCAGTACTTC
TRBV7-8,many,NA,TRBJ2-6,CASNTGANVLTF,TGTGCCAGCAATACTGGGGCCAACGTCCTGACTTTC
TRBV2,many,NA,TRBJ1-1,CASTLRGHPNTEAFF,TGTGCCAGCACCCTCAGAGGACATCCGAACACTGAAGCTTTCTTT
TRBV20-1,NA,NA,TRBJ2-5,CSASVRGAETQYF,TGCAGTGCTAGCGTAAGGGGCGCAGAGACCCAGTACTTC
TRBV12-3/TRBV12-4,NA,NA,TRBJ1-5,CASSFRRSNQPQHF,TGTGCCAGCAGTTTTCGCCGAAGCAATCAGCCCCAGCATTTT
TRBV5-1,NA,NA,TRBJ1-1,CASRVARGLAFF,TGCGCCAGCAGGGTGGCCAGGGGATTAGCTTTCTTT
TRBV6-5,few,TRBD1,TRBJ2-7,CASSPGTGRYEQYF,TGTGCCAGCAGCCCCGGGACAGGGCGCTACGAGCAGTACTTC
TRBV6-2/TRBV6-3,once,TRBD2,TRBJ2-7,CASSVAGGAYEQYF,TGTGCCAGCTCGGTAGCGGGAGGGGCCTACGAGCAGTACTTC
TRBV20-1,many,TRBD2,TRBJ2-1,CSAPTASGYNEQFF,TGCAGTGCTCCGACGGCTAGCGGGTACAATGAGCAGTTCTTC
TRBV15,few,TRBD2,TRBJ2-1,CATGREVYNEQFF,TGTGCCACGGGGCGGGAGGTCTACAATGAGCAGTTCTTC
TRBV29-1,few,TRBD1,TRBJ2-1,CSVAGTAAEQFF,TGCAGCGTTGCCGGGACAGCGGCTGAGCAGTTCTTC
TRBV12-3/TRBV12-4,many,NA,TRBJ1-5,CASSFMGVGRQPQHF,TGTGCCAGCAGTTTTATGGGGGTAGGGCGTCAGCCCCAGCATTTT
TRBV18,many,NA,TRBJ2-7,CASSPSSYEQYF,TGTGCCAGCTCACCTAGCTCCTACGAGCAGTACTTC
TRBV4-1,NA,TRBD1,TRBJ1-2,CASSQGPGTGDTGYTF,TGCGCCAGCAGCCAAGGTCCCGGGACAGGGGACACTGGCTACACCTTC
TRBV12-3/TRBV12-4,many,NA,TRBJ2-3,CASSTRGKTDTQYF,TGTGCCAGCAGTACGAGGGGTAAAACAGATACGCAGTATTTT
TRBV18,NA,NA,TRBJ1-5,CASSPTGNQPQHF,TGTGCCAGCTCACCGACGGGAAATCAGCCCCAGCATTTT
TRBV27,many,TRBD2,TRBJ2-2,CASREPRAGAGELFF,TGTGCCAGCAGGGAGCCCAGAGCGGGAGCCGGGGAGCTGTTTTTT
TRBV20-1,few,TRBD1,TRBJ1-2,CSARPTGVGGYTF,TGCAGTGCTAGACCTACAGGGGTAGGTGGCTACACCTTC
TRBV7-2,NA,NA,TRBJ1-5,CASSPLGGRQPQHF,TGTGCCAGCAGCCCTTTGGGGGGTCGTCAGCCCCAGCATTTT
TRBV20-1,few,TRBD2,TRBJ2-2,CSARILAANTGELFF,TGCAGTGCTAGGATACTAGCGGCGAACACCGGGGAGCTGTTTTTT
TRBV5-1,few,NA,TRBJ1-6,CASSLSGASPLHF,TGCGCCAGCAGCTTGAGCGGGGCTTCACCCCTCCACTTT
TRBV9,few,NA,TRBJ1-2,CASSVPDTRSGYTF,TGTGCCAGCAGCGTACCGGACACCCGGAGTGGCTACACCTTC
TRBV6-1,few,TRBD1,TRBJ1-2,CASSETIRGPGYTF,TGTGCCAGCAGTGAAACTATAAGGGGGCCCGGCTACACCTTC
TRBV20-1,many,TRBD2,TRBJ2-7,CSARRTSDSYEQYF,TGCAGTGCCCGCAGGACTAGCGATTCCTACGAGCAGTACTTC
TRBV6-5,NA,TRBD1,TRBJ1-1,CASRDREGEAFF,TGTGCCTCCCGGGACAGGGAGGGTGAAGCTTTCTTT
TRBV5-1,few,NA,TRBJ2-3,CASSLRDFPPADTQYF,TGCGCCAGCAGCCTCCGGGACTTCCCCCCCGCAGATACGCAGTATTTT
TRBV25-1,NA,TRBD2,TRBJ2-1,CASNKRGLAGVNEQFF,TGTGCCAGCAACAAACGGGGACTAGCGGGGGTTAATGAGCAGTTCTTC
TRBV5-1,many,TRBD2,TRBJ2-1,CASSSGTSGLTNEQFF,TGCGCCAGCAGCTCCGGGACTAGCGGGTTGACCAATGAGCAGTTCTTC
TRBV18,many,NA,TRBJ2-7,CASSQLQGSYEQYF,TGTGCCAGCTCGCAATTACAGGGTTCCTACGAGCAGTACTTC
TRBV20-1,NA,NA,TRBJ2-3,CSATDSSPGTSTDTQYF,TGCAGTGCAACCGATAGTTCCCCGGGGACCAGCACAGATACGCAGTATTTT
TRBV6-2/TRBV6-3,few,NA,TRBJ1-2,CASSYSPPSGLSREAYGYTF,TGTGCCAGCAGTTACTCGCCCCCTTCGGGCCTAAGCCGGGAGGCATATGGCTACACCTTC
TRBV7-9,many,NA,TRBJ1-1,CASSLTTEAFF,TGTGCCAGCAGCCTGACCACTGAAGCTTTCTTT
TRBV4-1,NA,NA,TRBJ1-4,CASSQDPPGTTNEKLFF,TGCGCCAGCAGCCAAGATCCCCCGGGTACAACTAATGAAAAACTGTTTTTT
TRBV29-1,NA,NA,TRBJ1-4,CSVWQNQKLFF,TGCAGCGTTTGGCAGAATCAAAAACTGTTTTTT
TRBV5-1,NA,TRBD1,TRBJ2-1,CASARDRARDEQFF,TGCGCCAGCGCCCGGGACAGGGCTCGGGATGAGCAGTTCTTC
TRBV7-6,NA,NA,TRBJ1-6,CASSSTAGAASAAPLHF,TGTGCCAGCAGCTCTACTGCGGGGGCAGCCTCCGCGGCACCCCTCCACTTT
TRBV28,NA,TRBD2,TRBJ2-5,CASRGLVETQYF,TGTGCCAGCCGGGGACTAGTAGAGACCCAGTACTTC
TRBV29-1,NA,NA,TRBJ2-7,CSVKREGYEQYF,TGCAGCGTCAAGAGAGAAGGCTACGAGCAGTACTTC
TRBV27,NA,NA,TRBJ1-2,CASSPAMGGGNYGYTF,TGTGCCAGCAGTCCAGCAATGGGGGGTGGGAACTATGGCTACACCTTC